The 31 T cell receptor beta chains below all came from one sample that was sequenced in a study of graft-versus-host responses after intestinal transplantation. These receptors lack a known antigen. Libraries were prepared by immunoSEQ multiplex PCR; TCRdb keeps only in-frame clonotypes and omits some of them. The profile shows about 120,000 clones, just over 90% of them singletons. The sample was unstimulated CD4+ T cells sorted from spleen or lymph node cells, taken before transplant. The receptors come from a human donor who was the organ donor for an intestinal transplant.

The genes are TRBV10-3 and TRBJ2-1, with D perhaps given as TRBD1 or TRBD2 (5 bases each). CDR1 ENHRY and CDR2 SYGVKD come from the germline V gene. This CDR3 region has 15 residues. V shed 8 bases and J shed 1 base, with 15 bases lying between them. The CDR3 region has the DNA TGTGCCATCTTAGGGGTGGCGGGTTCCTACAATGAGCAGTTCTTC. Protein product: CAILGVAGSYNEQFF.

In its sample, this clone was seen once. In DNA, the CDR3 is TGTGCCAGCAGGGGGACAGATGGAACCGGGGAGCTGTTTTTT. It encodes CASRGTDGTGELFF. This sequence joins TRBV2 and TRBJ2-2; 7 bases agree with TRBD1. The germline gives CDR1 SNHLY, CDR2 FYNNEI. V shed 6 bases, J shed 5 bases, and the junction held 6 bases outside the gene matches. The CDR3 has 14 amino acids.

The rearrangement joins TRBV10-3 to TRBJ2-5, with D unclear. Germline V gene sequence: CDR1 ENHRY, CDR2 SYGVKD. This CDR3 has 12 residues. V was clipped by 8 bases and J by 5 bases, with 12 bases between them. The CDR3 here is CAISDIGETQYF. CDR3 coding DNA: TGTGCCATCTCCGACATCGGGGAGACCCAGTACTTC.

CDR3 sequence: CASSFQGPGNTIYF. CDR3 bases: TGTGCCAGCAGCTTTCAGGGGCCCGGAAACACCATATATTTT. V and J are TRBV5-4 and TRBJ1-3; a possible D gene is TRBD1 (6 bases). This CDR3 spans 14 amino acids. V gave up 2 bases and J gave up 4 bases, with 10 bases separating them. Germline CDR1 is SGHNT and CDR2 is YYREEE (reference sequence).

V usage is TRBV4-1 and J usage is TRBJ2-7; 8 nucleotides agree with TRBD2. V lost 1 base and J lost 3; bases outside the gene matches: 5. The CDR3 runs 15 residues. Germline-derived CDR1 and CDR2 are MGHRA and YSYEKL. In DNA form, the CDR3 reads TGCGCCAGCAGCCAAGGGATAAGCGGGAGCTACGAGCAGTACTTC. Translating it yields CASSQGISGSYEQYF.

This chain joins TRBV4-2 and TRBJ1-1, with D possibly being TRBD1 (6 bases). The V and J ends lost 0 bases and 6 bases respectively, with 17 bases between them. The CDR3 spans 16 residues. Germline assignment: CDR1 LGHNA and CDR2 YNFKEQ. CDR3 in amino acids: CASSQEQGIVTPEAFF. In DNA, the CDR3 is TGTGCCAGCAGCCAAGAACAGGGAATTGTTACCCCTGAAGCTTTCTTT.

The chain carries TRBV6-1 and TRBJ1-2, with 10 bases aligning to TRBD1. Germline assignment: CDR1 MNHNS and CDR2 SASEGT. Losses at the gene ends were 6 bases for V and 7 bases for J; bases not matched to a gene: 8. CDR3 length equals 14 residues. Written as DNA, the CDR3 is TGTGCCAGCAGCCCGGGACAGGGGTTGTCTGGCTACACCTTC. Its protein is CASSPGQGLSGYTF.

The V and J genes are TRBV19 and TRBJ2-7; tentative D call: TRBD1 (5 bases). Trimming took off 3 bases at V and 4 bases at J, with 13 bases between the two ends. This CDR3 has 14 residues. CDR1 and CDR2 (germline): LNHDA, SQIVND (reference sequence). The CDR3 sequence: CASSIGRDVYEQYF. CDR3 in DNA: TGTGCCAGTAGTATCGGCAGGGATGTTTACGAGCAGTACTTC.

This clone has only one observation. The chain recombines TRBV6-5 with TRBJ1-4; perhaps TRBD1 as D (6 bases). CDR1 and CDR2 from the germline V gene are MNHEY and SVGAGI. The CDR3 has 16 residues. Trimming cost V 2 bases and J 1 base, with 11 bases left between them. The CDR3 DNA sequence: TGTGCCAGCAGTTACGGGGGGCAGGGAACTAATGAAAAACTGTTTTTT. Protein sequence: CASSYGGQGTNEKLFF.

This clone was seen only a few times. The chain is built from TRBV20-1 and TRBJ1-2, with unresolved D. Per the germline V gene, CDR1 is DFQATT and CDR2 is SNEGSKA (reference sequence). The CDR3 consists of 11 residues. V shed 3 bases and J shed 2 bases, with 4 bases lying between them. The CDR3 is CSARVNYGYTF. The CDR3 DNA reads as TGCAGTGCTAGGGTAAACTATGGCTACACCTTC.

This clone was counted a single time. This chain connects TRBV11-2 to TRBJ2-1; no clear D. The germline gives CDR1 SGHAT, CDR2 FQNNGV. The CDR3 is 11 residues long. V was trimmed by 3 bases and J by 9 bases, leaving 6 bases between them. CDR3 in DNA: TGTGCCAGCAGCTTTTGGACTGAGCAGTTCTTC. Its protein product is CASSFWTEQFF.

This chain uses TRBV6-6 with TRBJ2-1; TRBD2 matches at 8 bases. CDR1 is MNHNY and CDR2 is SVGAGI in the germline V gene (reference sequence). The V segment lost 6 bases and the J segment 10 bases; nucleotides outside the gene matches: 8. The CDR3 extends over 13 amino acids. CDR3 amino acids: CASRSGTSNEQFF. The CDR3 DNA is TGTGCCAGCAGGTCCGGGACTAGTAACGAGCAGTTCTTC.

V gene TRBV27 combines with J gene TRBJ2-5, with unresolved D. Judging by the DNA end, TRBJ2-7 fits better; the J call may be wrong. The germline V gene has CDR1 MNHEY and CDR2 SMNVEV (reference sequence). The CDR3 has 15 residues. CDR3 DNA: TGTGCCAGCAGTTGGTCGGGTCTCTACTCCTACGAGCAGTACTTC. This translates into CASSWSGLYSYEQYF.

The genes are TRBV14 and TRBJ2-2; D unclear. Germline CDR1 is SGHDN and CDR2 is FVKESK. The CDR3 is made up of 16 amino acids. V lost 2 bases to trimming and J lost 1 base, with 11 bases between them. The CDR3 spells CASSQLEMVNTGELFF. In nucleotides, the CDR3 is TGTGCCAGCAGCCAACTCGAAATGGTGAACACCGGGGAGCTGTTTTTT.

This clone was seen only a few times. V gene TRBV4-1 combines with J gene TRBJ2-5; tentatively, D is TRBD1 or TRBD2 (5 bases each). The CDR3 extends over 17 amino acids. Trimming removed 0 bases at V and 5 bases at J, with 19 bases between. Germline CDR1 reads MGHRA; CDR2 reads YSYEKL. CDR3 nucleotides: TGCGCCAGCAGCCAAGAAGTGGGACCGGCCGTCAGGGAGACCCAGTACTTC. It translates to CASSQEVGPAVRETQYF.

The chain employs TRBV7-2 and TRBJ2-1; 7 bases fit TRBD2. CDR1 and CDR2 from the germline V gene are SGHTA and FQGNSA. This CDR3 is built from 13 residues. Unmatched junction bases numbered 0, after V lost 1 base and J lost 6 bases. The DNA of the CDR3 is TGTGCCAGCAGCTTAGGGGGGGGCAATGAGCAGTTCTTC. This codes for CASSLGGGNEQFF.

The chain uses TRBV30 and TRBJ1-1; 11 bases align to TRBD1. Germline V gene lookup returns CDR1 GTSNPN and CDR2 SVGIG (reference sequence). The V and J ends lost 4 bases and 4 bases, in that order; junction bases with no gene match: 5. The CDR3 contains 14 residues. The CDR3 region is CAWTRDRGSTEAFF. In DNA, the CDR3 is TGTGCCTGGACTAGGGACAGGGGGTCCACTGAAGCTTTCTTT.

The genes are TRBV6-5 and TRBJ1-1; 7 bases are shared with TRBD1. The CDR3 spans 15 residues. V was clipped by 3 bases and J by 0 bases; unmatched bases: 4. Germline values: CDR1 MNHEY, CDR2 SVGAGI. CDR3 amino acids: CASSYSGTVNTEAFF. The CDR3 region has the DNA TGTGCCAGCAGTTATTCCGGGACAGTGAACACTGAAGCTTTCTTT.

V and J are TRBV10-3 and TRBJ2-1, with 8 bases aligning to TRBD2. The CDR3 has 16 amino acids. CDR1 and CDR2 from the germline V gene are ENHRY and SYGVKD. V was pared by 6 bases and J by 7 bases, with 14 bases of the junction left unmatched. The CDR3 reads CAIRRQAAGVGNEQFF. CDR3 sequence (DNA): TGTGCCATCAGACGCCAGGCAGCGGGAGTCGGGAATGAGCAGTTCTTC.

The V call is TRBV6-1, the J call TRBJ2-7; D may be TRBD2 (5 bases). The CDR3 length is 13 residues. Trimming removed 5 bases from V and 3 bases from J, with 11 bases in between. Germline CDR1 is MNHNS and CDR2 is SASEGT. This CDR3 reads CASSREYYYEQYF. In DNA, the CDR3 is TGTGCCAGCAGTAGGGAGTACTACTACGAGCAGTACTTC.

The J gene is TRBJ2-1, the V gene TRBV6-5, with 7 positions matching TRBD1. In germline, CDR1 is MNHEY, CDR2 SVGAGI. The CDR3 contains 14 residues. With V trimmed by 8 bases and J by 2 bases, 6 bases remained unmatched. The CDR3 DNA follows: TGTGCCAGCGGCCAACAGGGGCCCTACAATGAGCAGTTCTTC. Translated, it gives CASGQQGPYNEQFF.

CDR3 loop: CASSPDRGRYEQYF. The CDR3 region has the DNA TGTGCCAGCAGCCCCGACAGGGGGCGGTACGAGCAGTACTTC. The rearrangement links TRBV11-1 to TRBJ2-7, with 10 bases identical to TRBD1. Germline V gene data show CDR1 as SGHAT and CDR2 as FQDESV (reference sequence). The CDR3 extends over 14 amino acids. V lost 5 bases to trimming and J lost 4 bases; unmatched junction nucleotides: 5.

This chain joins TRBV18 and TRBJ1-1; possible D gene TRBD1, 5 bases. Trimming cost V 3 bases and J 0 bases, with 20 bases left between them. The CDR3 consists of 18 residues. Germline loops: CDR1 KGHSH, CDR2 LQKENI. CDR3 residues: CASSPHGRQGIMNTEAFF. DNA for the CDR3: TGTGCCAGCTCACCCCACGGGAGGCAGGGAATTATGAACACTGAAGCTTTCTTT.

The genes are TRBV5-1 and TRBJ2-7; no definite D call. The ends were cut back, 4 bases at V and 4 bases at J, with 15 bases in the middle. Germline values: CDR1 SGHRS, CDR2 YFSETQ. The CDR3 totals 14 residues. The DNA for the CDR3 is TGCGCCAGCAGCACCGGCCCCGGACCGTACGAGCAGTACTTC. This gives the protein CASSTGPGPYEQYF.

The V and J genes are TRBV7-9 and TRBJ2-3, with D perhaps assigned TRBD1 or TRBD2 (5 bases each). This CDR3 spans 16 amino acids. Germline-derived CDR1 and CDR2 are SEHNR and FQNEAQ (reference sequence). The germline V and J ends were trimmed by 5 bases and 2 bases, with 17 bases remaining between them. The chain's CDR3 is CASSPPGGDTTDTQYF. CDR3 coding DNA: TGTGCCAGCAGCCCCCCTGGGGGAGACACCACAGATACGCAGTATTTT.

This clone was seen just once. The rearrangement links TRBV2 to TRBJ1-6; D not resolved. CDR1 is SNHLY, CDR2 FYNNEI, per germline. Trimming took off 8 bases at V and 10 bases at J, with 15 bases between the two ends. The CDR3 is 13 amino acids. In DNA, the CDR3 is TGTGCCAGCTTACCACTAGGAGGGTCACCCCTCCACTTT. This gives the protein CASLPLGGSPLHF. Filled out from reference TRBV2 and TRBJ1-6, the complete variable domain reads EPEVTQTPSHQVTQMGQEVILRCVPISNHLYFYWYRQILGQKVEFLVSFYNNEISEKSEIFDDQFSVERPDGSNFTLKIRSTKLEDSAMYFCASLPLGGSPLHFGNGTRLTVT.

This chain connects TRBV5-5 to TRBJ1-2; no definite D call. Trimming removed 2 bases from V and 4 bases from J, with 9 bases in between. CDR3 length: 13 amino acids. Germline V lookup: CDR1 SGHKS, CDR2 YYEKEE (reference sequence). CDR3 protein: CASSFWEGYGYTF. Written as DNA, the CDR3 is TGTGCCAGCAGCTTTTGGGAGGGCTATGGCTACACCTTC.

The DNA of the CDR3 is TGCGCCAGCAGCCAAGATCCAGGGCCTTCTGGGGCCAACGTCCTGACTTTC. Translation: CASSQDPGPSGANVLTF. The chain is built from TRBV4-1 and TRBJ2-6; D might be TRBD1 (5 bases). Germline V gene data show CDR1 as MGHRA and CDR2 as YSYEKL. V was clipped by 0 bases and J by 1 base, with 10 bases between them. CDR3 length: 17 residues.

This rearrangement joins TRBV7-2 to TRBJ1-4; weak D call: TRBD1 (6 bases). Germline CDR1 reads SGHTA; CDR2 reads FQGNSA. CDR3 length: 15 residues. V gave up 5 bases and J gave up 7 bases, with 17 bases separating them. The CDR3: CASSPSGGLGEKLFF. Written as DNA, the CDR3 is TGTGCCAGCAGCCCGTCCGGGGGCTTAGGTGAAAAACTGTTTTTT. The whole variable domain, filled in from reference TRBV7-2 and TRBJ1-4, reads GAGVSQSPSNKVTEKGKDVELRCDPISGHTALYWYRQSLGQGLEFLIYFQGNSAPDKSGLPSDRFSAERTGGSVSTLTIQRTQQEDSAVYLCASSPSGGLGEKLFFGSGTQLSVL.

CDR3 nucleotides: TGTGCCAGCTCACAACTAGCGACCCTCACAGATACGCAGTATTTT. Translation gives CASSQLATLTDTQYF. The chain is built from TRBV18 and TRBJ2-3; TRBD2 aligns across 7 bases. Unmatched junction bases numbered 6, after V lost 4 bases and J lost 2 bases. Looked up from germline, CDR1 is KGHSH and CDR2 is LQKENI. This CDR3 is built from 15 residues.

V and J are TRBV18 and TRBJ1-1; D is undetermined. CDR3 length equals 11 residues. Germline values: CDR1 KGHSH, CDR2 LQKENI. V was shortened by 3 bases and J by 8 bases, with 7 bases between the two germline ends. CDR3 sequence: CASSPLGEAFF. The DNA for the CDR3 is TGTGCCAGCTCACCTTTAGGGGAAGCTTTCTTT.